Listed here is a single T cell receptor beta chain. The antigen remains unidentified. Using the 5' RACE reads, TCRdb records one entry per CDR3 protein without DNA. The table lists roughly 320,000 distinct CDR3 sequences, with 5.5% to 6.5% in the top ten. The sample is drawn from a study of monozygotic twins with inflammatory bowel disease. Study findings and constraints: Fewer clonotypes were shared with others by IBD patients than by healthy twins, especially with disease activity.

This CDR3 comprises 13 residues. Germline CDR1 is ENHRY and CDR2 is SYGVKD. V is TRBV10-3 and J is TRBJ2-3. Sequenced: blood. This receptor was obtained from a human donor with ulcerative colitis or Crohn's disease, or a healthy co-twin of an affected twin (not recorded which). This CDR3 reads CAIRDSRTDTQYF.